The following is a T cell receptor beta chain sequence with its context. Its antigen is currently unknown. These data originate in a study of graft-versus-host responses after intestinal transplantation. Whole-study context: Recipients were given multivisceral, liver-intestinal, or isolated intestinal transplants. For two to four years after anti-thymocyte globulin induction, all recipients took tacrolimus and steroids.

The protocol was immunoSEQ multiplex PCR, while the TCRdb copy is restricted to in-frame clones and leaves out a portion. The top ten hold about 0.2% of the sample, which has about 90,000 clones, approximately 94% seen once. Per the germline V gene, CDR1 is DFQATT and CDR2 is SNEGSKA (reference sequence). The CDR3 is 11 residues long. Trimming took off 3 bases at V and 6 bases at J, with 5 bases between the two ends. Broader study findings: Allograft graft-versus-host to host-versus-graft clonal ratios ran high in patients with graft-donor T cell macrochimerism. Recipient marrow showed GvH clones, some seen first in ileum or blood.

V is TRBV20-1 and J is TRBJ2-2; D is ambiguous. This TCR was recovered from a human donor who was the organ donor for an intestinal transplant. Sequenced here: unstimulated CD4+ T cells sorted from spleen or lymph node cells, sampled before transplant. DNA for the CDR3: TGCAGTGCTAGTCATCCCGGGGAGCTGTTTTTT. Encoded protein: CSASHPGELFF.